Following are 17 T cell receptor beta chains from one sample sequenced in a study of human T cells and chemical hapten exposure. TCRdb re-analysed the RACE reads in MiXCR, keeping a single row per CDR3 protein. The repertoire holds 200,000 to 300,000 distinct CDR3 sequences, with around 9.3% as singletons. The time point is: pre-sensitization, week 0. Stated treatment: therapeutic diphenylcyclopropenone sensitization with weekly scalp DPC. The sequences come from whole blood, collected in connection with sensitization to the hapten diphenylcyclopropenone (DPC). The receptors were sampled from a woman aged 40 to 50 with alopecia areata. Some clones in this sample may be carry-over from other donors' samples.

This clonotype was seen a few times. The chain is built from TRBV28 and TRBJ1-1, with D possibly TRBD1 on 5 matching bases. Germline-derived CDR1 and CDR2 are MDHEN and SYDVKM. Trimming removed 5 bases from V and 12 bases from J, with 19 bases in between. CDR3 length: 13 residues. For the CDR3, the DNA is TGTGCCAGCAGTCAGAGACAGTCCGGACATCCTTTCTTT. It encodes CASSQRQSGHPFF.

This clonotype was seen repeatedly, ten times or more. J is TRBJ1-2 and V is TRBV28; D is unclear. V was clipped by 5 bases and J by 2 bases, with 3 bases between them. CDR3 length equals 11 residues. Germline V gene sequence: CDR1 MDHEN, CDR2 SYDVKM. The CDR3 nucleotides are TGTGCCAGCAGTACAAACTATGGCTACACCTTC. It codes for CASSTNYGYTF.

This clonotype was seen more than once but under ten times. The chain employs TRBV7-6 and TRBJ2-5; D remains unclear. Looked up from germline, CDR1 is SGHVS and CDR2 is FNYEAQ. The CDR3 length is 18 residues. Trimming stripped 2 bases from V and 0 bases from J, with 19 bases between. DNA of the CDR3: TGTGCCAGCAGCTTATGGGTTAGCTTGGGTTTCAACCAAGAGACCCAGTACTTC. Its protein is CASSLWVSLGFNQETQYF.

This clonotype was picked up a small number of times. The chain has TRBV6-2 or TRBV6-3 and TRBJ2-1; TRBD1 agrees at 7 bases. The CDR3 is 16 amino acids. V lost 0 bases and J lost 4; bases outside the gene matches: 6. Germline CDR1 MNHEY, CDR2 SVGEGT. The CDR3 loop is CASSYSPPTGYNEQFF. The DNA of the CDR3 is TGTGCCAGCAGTTACTCCCCCCCGACAGGGTACAATGAGCAGTTCTTC.

This clonotype was counted ten times or more. This chain links TRBV3-1 with TRBJ1-1, with D possibly TRBD1 on 6 matching bases. Trimming removed 4 bases from V and 3 bases from J, with 15 bases in between. This CDR3 has 15 amino acids. Germline V lookup: CDR1 LGHDT, CDR2 YNNKEL (reference sequence). The CDR3 bases are TGTGCCAGCAGCCCTACACAGGGTGGGGACACTGAAGCTTTCTTT. Protein: CASSPTQGGDTEAFF.

The genes are TRBV5-4 and TRBJ2-1; D call uncertain. The germline gives CDR1 SGHNT, CDR2 YYREEE (reference sequence). V dropped 4 bases and J dropped 0 bases, with 11 bases sitting between them. The CDR3 extends over 15 amino acids. DNA of the CDR3: TGTGCCAGCAGCCTGGACGTTAGCTCCTACAATGAGCAGTTCTTC. Translation gives CASSLDVSSYNEQFF.

The chain couples TRBV7-9 to TRBJ2-7; D is unresolved. CDR3 size: 13 residues. CDR1 is SEHNR and CDR2 is FQNEAQ in the germline V gene (reference sequence). The V end lost 5 bases, the J end lost 3 bases, and 11 bases lay between the germline ends. In DNA form, the CDR3 reads TGTGCCAGCAGCCCCCCGGGTTACTACGAGCAGTACTTC. Protein product: CASSPPGYYEQYF.

A few counts support this clonotype. The chain employs TRBV14 and TRBJ2-7, with D possibly TRBD2 on 5 matching bases. Trimming removed 0 bases at V and 7 bases at J, with 7 bases between. Germline CDR1 SGHDN, CDR2 FVKESK. The length of the CDR3 is 12 residues. The CDR3 protein is CASSQDKREQYF. CDR3 DNA: TGTGCCAGCAGCCAAGACAAGCGGGAGCAGTACTTC.

The chain joins TRBV18 to TRBJ1-5; 10 bases are shared with TRBD1. The CDR3 runs 15 residues. Germline-derived CDR1 and CDR2 are KGHSH and LQKENI. After removal of 4 bases from V and 4 bases from J, the junction contained 4 bases not matched to a gene. CDR3 residues: CASSLRDRGNQPQHF. In nucleotides, the CDR3 is TGTGCCAGCTCACTCCGGGACAGGGGTAATCAGCCCCAGCATTTT.

This clonotype was counted a few times. The rearrangement uses TRBV7-2 and TRBJ2-1, with 16 nucleotides matching TRBD2. Germline V gene lookup returns CDR1 SGHTA and CDR2 FQGNSA. CDR3 length equals 17 residues. The J segment lost 9 bases and the V segment lost 0 bases, leaving 5 bases of the junction unmatched. CDR3: CASSLAGLAGGSIEQFF. CDR3 nucleotide sequence: TGTGCCAGCAGCTTAGCGGGACTAGCGGGAGGGTCGATTGAGCAGTTCTTC.

This clonotype was detected a few times. The rearrangement links TRBV3-1 to TRBJ1-6; a weak D match, TRBD1 (5 bases). V dropped 1 base and J dropped 10 bases, with 11 bases sitting between them. Germline-derived CDR1 and CDR2 are LGHDT and YNNKEL (reference sequence). CDR3 length: 14 amino acids. This CDR3 reads CASSQVAGRSPLHF. The CDR3 nucleotides are TGTGCCAGCAGCCAAGTGGCAGGGCGCTCACCCCTCCACTTT.

The J gene is TRBJ2-3, the V gene TRBV4-1; 9 bases map to TRBD2. Germline V gene data show CDR1 as MGHRA and CDR2 as YSYEKL. Germline trimming cut 1 base from V and 7 bases from J; bases unmatched to any gene: 6. The length of the CDR3 is 15 residues. This chain's CDR3 is CASSQVVAGANTQYF. The CDR3, as DNA: TGCGCCAGCAGCCAAGTAGTAGCGGGAGCGAATACGCAGTATTTT.

This clonotype was detected only a few times. V gene TRBV7-3 combines with J gene TRBJ2-1, with D hard to call. The germline V gene has CDR1 SGHTA and CDR2 FQGTGA. Trimming pared 1 base from V and 5 bases from J, leaving 15 bases between. This CDR3 is built from 16 residues. The CDR3 DNA follows: TGTGCCAGCAGCTTAAGTAGTATGGAATTCGACAATGAGCAGTTCTTC. Translating it yields CASSLSSMEFDNEQFF.

This clonotype was observed a handful of times. The V call is TRBV6-2 or TRBV6-3, the J call TRBJ1-1, with 8 bases matching TRBD1. The germline CDR1 and CDR2 sequences are MNHEY and SVGEGT. Trimming took 2 bases from V and 3 from J; bases not matched to a gene: 8. The CDR3 runs 16 residues. The CDR3 bases are TGTGCCAGCAGTTACGGCCGGACAGGGACCTACACTGAAGCTTTCTTT. It is translated as CASSYGRTGTYTEAFF.

This clonotype turned up a few times. This sequence joins TRBV9 and TRBJ2-2, with 8 bases lining up with TRBD2. From germline, CDR1 is SGDLS and CDR2 YYNGEE. CDR3 length equals 15 residues. V gave up 0 bases and J gave up 4 bases; unmatched junction bases: 2. The DNA for the CDR3 is TGTGCCAGCAGCGTAGCGGGAGGGGGCACCGGGGAGCTGTTTTTT. It yields the protein CASSVAGGGTGELFF.

The chain uses TRBV7-9 and TRBJ2-2; 10 bases line up with TRBD2. The CDR3 is 14 amino acids. Germline trimming cut 8 bases from V and 4 bases from J; bases unmatched to any gene: 4. Germline loops: CDR1 SEHNR, CDR2 FQNEAQ (reference sequence). CDR3 in DNA: TGTGCCAGCTGGCTAGCGGGAGCCACCGGGGAGCTGTTTTTT. This gives the protein CASWLAGATGELFF.

This clonotype showed up just a few times. The junction departs from the called germline gene at one end, perhaps through a read error. V is TRBV7-8 and J is TRBJ2-5; D remains ambiguous. The CDR3 is 13 amino acids. Germline values: CDR1 SGHVS, CDR2 FQNEAQ. The CDR3 loop reads CASSPPTGETRYF. The CDR3 DNA reads as TGTGCCAGCAGCCCCCCTACGGGCGAGACCCGGTACTTC. Filled out from reference TRBV7-8 and TRBJ2-5, the complete variable domain reads GAGVSQSPRYKVAKRGQDVALRCDPISGHVSLFWYQQALGQGPEFLTYFQNEAQLDKSGLPSDRFFAERPEGSVSTLKIQRTQQEDSAVYLCASSPPTGETRYFGPGTRLLVL.